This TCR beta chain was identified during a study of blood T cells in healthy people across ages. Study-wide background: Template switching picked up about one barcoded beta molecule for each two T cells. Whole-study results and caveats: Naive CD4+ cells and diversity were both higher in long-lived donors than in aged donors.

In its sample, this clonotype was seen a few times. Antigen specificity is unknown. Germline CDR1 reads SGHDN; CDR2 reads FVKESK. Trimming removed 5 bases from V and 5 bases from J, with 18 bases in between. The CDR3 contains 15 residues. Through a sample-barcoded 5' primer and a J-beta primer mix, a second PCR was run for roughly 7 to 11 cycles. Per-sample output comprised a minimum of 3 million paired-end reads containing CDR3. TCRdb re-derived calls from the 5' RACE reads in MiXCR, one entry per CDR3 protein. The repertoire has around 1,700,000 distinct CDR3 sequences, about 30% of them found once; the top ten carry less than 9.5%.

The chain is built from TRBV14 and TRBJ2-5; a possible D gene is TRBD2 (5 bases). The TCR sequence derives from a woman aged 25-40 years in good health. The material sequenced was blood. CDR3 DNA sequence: TGTGCCAGCAGCAACCGGCGGGTAGGAGTGGAGACCCAGTACTTC. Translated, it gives CASSNRRVGVETQYF.